This entry describes one TCR beta chain. With 60 Vbeta and 13 Jbeta primers, the PCR was carried out. Measured with immunoSEQ multiplex PCR; TCRdb has only the in-frame clones, and not every one. This sample carries 150,000 to 200,000 clones, roughly two thirds of them seen once, and the ten largest clones take 2.8%. This sample was included in a study of cytomegalovirus exposure and HLA in healthy donors. Sequenced material: PBMCs. The clonotype comes from a woman in her 30s in good health and CMV-seronegative.

The CDR3 is CASSLVSRDRGLNTEAFF. The DNA of the CDR3 is TGTGCCAGCAGCTTAGTCTCCCGGGACAGGGGATTAAACACTGAAGCTTTCTTT. The chain couples TRBV7-2 to TRBJ1-1; 10 nucleotides agree with TRBD1. V was clipped by 1 base and J by 2 bases; unmatched bases: 10. This CDR3 region has 18 residues. CDR1 SGHTA and CDR2 FQGNSA come from the germline V gene.